These 25 T cell receptor beta chains were all obtained from the same sample, sequenced in a study of T cells in Graves' hyperthyroidism and ophthalmopathy. Amplification of TCR beta CDR3 regions used RNA as the template. The study used the HTBI primer set for a first-round RT-PCR of the TCR CDR3. TCRdb itself ran the multiplex PCR reads through MiXCR, one entry per CDR3 protein. This sample has about 400,000 distinct CDR3 sequences, with around 14% found just once. Material: blood. The receptors come from a woman between 18 and 29 years old with Graves' hyperthyroidism that later progressed to Graves' ophthalmopathy.

This clonotype was seen once. Possible read error: a much larger clone is one base away. The chain couples TRBV28 to TRBJ2-5; D is undetermined. V gave up 5 bases and J gave up 4 bases, with 14 bases separating them. The germline CDR1 and CDR2 sequences are MDHEN and SYDVKM. The CDR3 contains 14 residues. The CDR3 protein is CASSPSVCPETQYF. The CDR3 DNA follows: TGTGCCAGCAGTCCCTCGGTCTGCCCAGAGACCCAGTACTTC. The complete variable domain, with remaining parts taken from reference TRBV28 and TRBJ2-5, reads DVKVTQSSRYLVKRTGEKVFLECVQDMDHENMFWYRQDPGLGLRLIYFSYDVKMKEKGDIPEGYSVSREKKERFSLILESASTNQTSMYLCASSPSVCPETQYFGPGTRLLVL.

The table lists this clonotype with many counts. The chain couples TRBV6-1 to TRBJ1-2, with D possibly matching TRBD1 (6 bases). CDR3 length: 12 amino acids. Looked up from germline, CDR1 is MNHNS and CDR2 is SASEGT. The V and J ends lost 11 bases and 4 bases respectively, with 14 bases between them. CDR3 bases: TGTGCCGCGGGGGGGCCTGCCTATGGCTACACCTTC. It codes for CAAGGPAYGYTF.

This clonotype was counted at least ten times. The chain couples TRBV6-4 to TRBJ1-5; 12 bases align to TRBD1. The CDR3 runs 18 residues. Unmatched junction bases numbered 12, after V lost 7 bases and J lost 2 bases. CDR1 and CDR2 from the germline V gene are MRHNA and SNTAGT. The CDR3 loop reads CASIQGDRGQGGNQPQHF. The CDR3 DNA follows: TGTGCCAGCATTCAGGGGGACAGGGGGCAAGGGGGCAATCAGCCCCAGCATTTT.

This clonotype has a count of ten or more. This chain links TRBV20-1 with TRBJ1-3; TRBD1 might be the D (5 bases). The ends were cut back, 3 bases at V and 3 bases at J, with 15 bases in the middle. Germline loops: CDR1 DFQATT, CDR2 SNEGSKA (reference sequence). The CDR3 is 15 amino acids. As DNA, the CDR3 is TGCAGTGCTAGGGGACTATTAATGCATGGAAACACCATATATTTT. Translated, it gives CSARGLLMHGNTIYF.

This clonotype has a handful of counts. V usage is TRBV28 and J usage is TRBJ1-2; D is unclear. The CDR3 loop spans 13 amino acids. Trimming took 6 bases from V and 6 from J, leaving 14 bases between them. From germline, CDR1 is MDHEN and CDR2 SYDVKM. CDR3 DNA: TGTGCCAGCAGGGACGGGAACCGGGATGGCTACACCTTC. Translation gives CASRDGNRDGYTF.

This chain links TRBV20-1 with TRBJ1-3; TRBD1 aligns across 7 bases. This CDR3 contains 15 residues. V trimming: 1 base; J trimming: 1 base; junction bases outside the gene matches: 4. Per the germline V gene, CDR1 is DFQATT and CDR2 is SNEGSKA (reference sequence). The CDR3 protein is CSARGDRVSGNTIYF. The CDR3 bases are TGCAGTGCTAGAGGCGACAGGGTGTCTGGAAACACCATATATTTT.

On this clonotype: A read error is possible here, since a much larger clone lies one base away. The CDR3 spells CDSSQTDSWDTEAFF. For the CDR3, the DNA is TGTGACAGCAGCCAAACGGACAGTTGGGACACTGAAGCTTTCTTT. V and J are TRBV3-1 and TRBJ1-1; D perhaps matches TRBD1 (6 bases). Germline lookup yields CDR1 LGHDT and CDR2 YNNKEL (reference sequence). The length of the CDR3 is 15 residues.

In its sample, this clonotype was seen many times. Mismatch with germline at one junction end may stem from a read error. The chain employs TRBV18 and TRBJ1-4, with D hard to call. CDR3 length equals 16 residues. The V gene's germline CDR1 is KGHSH and CDR2 LQKENI. The CDR3, as DNA: TGTGCCAGCTCACCACCGGTTAGAACAACGAATGAAAAACTGTTTTTT. Its protein is CASSPPVRTTNEKLFF.

In this sample, this clonotype turned up many times. The chain joins TRBV28 to TRBJ2-7; no reliable D call. The germline V and J ends were trimmed by 7 bases and 0 bases, with 7 bases remaining between them. This CDR3 comprises 12 residues. Germline CDR1 is MDHEN and CDR2 is SYDVKM. The CDR3 is CASKTASYEQYF. CDR3 nucleotide sequence: TGTGCCAGCAAAACGGCCTCCTACGAGCAGTACTTC.

This clonotype was seen at least ten times. The chain has TRBV3-1 and TRBJ2-2; 10 bases line up with TRBD2. J gave up 5 bases and V 0 bases, and 9 bases lay outside the gene matches. Germline V CDR1 and CDR2: LGHDT, YNNKEL (reference sequence). This CDR3 contains 18 residues. CDR3 protein: CASSQETGLATRTGELFF. The DNA for the CDR3 is TGTGCCAGCAGCCAAGAGACGGGACTAGCGACTCGGACCGGGGAGCTGTTTTTT. Full variable domain (missing parts from reference TRBV3-1 and TRBJ2-2): DTAVSQTPKYLVTQMGNDKSIKCEQNLGHDTMYWYKQDSKKFLKIMFSYNNKELIINETVPNRFSPKSPDKAHLNLHINSLELGDSAVYFCASSQETGLATRTGELFFGEGSRLTVL.

The chain has TRBV25-1 and TRBJ2-1, with 14 bases that match TRBD2. Germline CDR1 is MGHDK and CDR2 is SYGVNS. J gave up 9 bases and V 5 bases, and 9 bases lay outside the gene matches. The CDR3 loop spans 16 amino acids. The CDR3 nucleotides are TGTGCCAGCAGTTATTCGACTAGCGGGAGGGGGACTGAGCAGTTCTTC. This translates into CASSYSTSGRGTEQFF.

This clonotype was observed many times. This sequence joins TRBV4-2 and TRBJ1-1, with 9 bases aligning to TRBD1. The CDR3 consists of 15 residues. Germline trimming cut 0 bases from V and 6 bases from J; bases unmatched to any gene: 5. CDR1 and CDR2 (germline): LGHNA, YNFKEQ. The CDR3 loop reads CASSQDYRGLSEAFF. The CDR3 region has the DNA TGTGCCAGCAGCCAAGATTACAGGGGGCTTTCTGAAGCTTTCTTT.

In this sample, this clonotype turned up a few times. This chain connects TRBV20-1 to TRBJ1-2; a weak D match, TRBD1 (5 bases). Germline CDR1 DFQATT, CDR2 SNEGSKA (reference sequence). The CDR3 loop spans 13 amino acids. With 6 bases removed from V and 6 bases from J, the gap between germline ends came to 17 bases. The CDR3 DNA reads as TGCAGTGCCAGCCCCCAGGGAGAAAATGGCTACACCTTC. Amino acid sequence: CSASPQGENGYTF.

Comments on this clonotype: A read error may explain this, as a much larger clone is one base away. The CDR3 nucleotides read TGTGCCAGCAGTTCTCTAACCGAGCAGTTCTTC. It encodes CASSSLTEQFF. The V and J genes are TRBV27 and TRBJ2-1; D ambiguous. V lost 4 bases to trimming and J lost 10 bases, with 8 bases between them. This CDR3 region has 11 residues. The germline V gene has CDR1 MNHEY and CDR2 SMNVEV (reference sequence).

In its sample, this clonotype was seen many times. V gene TRBV2 combines with J gene TRBJ2-5; weak D call: TRBD1 (6 bases). Trimming took 5 bases from V and 5 from J, leaving 15 bases between them. The CDR3 length is 14 residues. Germline V gene data show CDR1 as SNHLY and CDR2 as FYNNEI. CDR3 protein: CASSLQGFVETQYF. The DNA of the CDR3 is TGTGCCAGCAGTCTACAGGGATTTGTTGAGACCCAGTACTTC.

The chain joins TRBV20-1 to TRBJ2-3; 7 bases map to TRBD2. The V segment lost 0 bases and the J segment 7 bases; nucleotides outside the gene matches: 7. CDR1 and CDR2 from the germline V gene are DFQATT and SNEGSKA (reference sequence). The length of the CDR3 is 14 residues. The CDR3 loop reads CSARDPGEGYTQYF. Here the CDR3 DNA reads TGCAGTGCTAGAGATCCCGGGGAGGGCTATACGCAGTATTTT.

This clonotype was seen repeatedly, ten times or more. V usage is TRBV2 and J usage is TRBJ1-2, with D unclear. The V end lost 4 bases, the J end lost 13 bases, and 13 bases lay between the germline ends. Germline values: CDR1 SNHLY, CDR2 FYNNEI. The CDR3 spans 11 residues. As DNA, the CDR3 is TGTGCCAGCAGTGTTTCCGCACCGAGCACCTTC. Protein product: CASSVSAPSTF.

This clonotype has a count of ten or more. Here the CDR3 reads CASSLRGAREQYF. Written as DNA, the CDR3 is TGTGCCAGCAGCCTGCGGGGGGCTAGGGAGCAGTACTTC. The chain couples TRBV7-2 to TRBJ2-7; 8 bases align to TRBD2. Germline-derived CDR1 and CDR2 are SGHTA and FQGNSA. The CDR3 extends over 13 amino acids. V dropped 5 bases and J dropped 7; count of bases not matched to a gene: 7.

This clonotype showed up many times. This chain links TRBV6-4 with TRBJ2-1, with D perhaps TRBD1 (6 bases). Trimming removed 5 bases at V and 5 bases at J, with 10 bases between. Germline CDR1 is MRHNA and CDR2 is SNTAGT. The CDR3 is made up of 13 amino acids. This CDR3 is CASSSTGNNEQFF. The CDR3 DNA reads as TGTGCCAGCAGTTCCACAGGGAACAATGAGCAGTTCTTC.

This clonotype was seen repeatedly, ten times or more. The chain employs TRBV7-2 and TRBJ2-7; D unclear. The CDR3 sequence is 14 residues long. The germline gives CDR1 SGHTA, CDR2 FQGNSA. The V and J ends lost 2 bases and 4 bases respectively, with 12 bases between them. This chain's CDR3 is CASSLFGPLYEQYF. Written as DNA, the CDR3 is TGTGCCAGCAGCTTATTCGGTCCCCTATACGAGCAGTACTTC.

This clonotype has a count of ten or more. The chain recombines TRBV30 with TRBJ2-1, with D unresolved. Germline-derived CDR1 and CDR2 are GTSNPN and SVGIG (reference sequence). V lost 1 base to trimming and J lost 0 bases, with 7 bases between them. CDR3 length: 14 residues. As DNA, the CDR3 is TGTGCCTGGAGTGGAAGGGTCTCCTACAATGAGCAGTTCTTC. As protein: CAWSGRVSYNEQFF. The whole variable domain, remainder taken from reference TRBV30 and TRBJ2-1, is SQTIHQWPATLVQPVGSPLSLECTVEGTSNPNLYWYRQAAGRGLQLLFYSVGIGQISSEVPQNLSASRPQDRQFILSSKKLLLSDSGFYLCAWSGRVSYNEQFFGPGTRLTVL.

The gene calls are TRBV19 and TRBJ2-7, with D unclear. The V end was cut by 3 bases, the J end by 2 bases, with 8 bases between. This CDR3 has 13 amino acids. Germline CDR1 reads LNHDA; CDR2 reads SQIVND (reference sequence). This CDR3 reads CASSIEPPYEQYF. The CDR3 DNA reads as TGTGCCAGTAGTATCGAACCTCCCTACGAGCAGTACTTC.

Only a few counts were recorded for this clonotype. This sequence joins TRBV5-1 and TRBJ1-2, with a tentative D call TRBD1 (5 bases). Germline CDR1 SGHRS, CDR2 YFSETQ. This CDR3 is 14 amino acids long. Trimming stripped 4 bases from V and 8 bases from J, with 18 bases between. In DNA, the CDR3 is TGCGCCAGCAGCCCGACAGAGTCTAAGGGGGGCTACACCTTC. Translating gives CASSPTESKGGYTF.

The chain joins TRBV20-1 to TRBJ1-4, with D tentatively TRBD1 (5 bases). This CDR3 region has 16 residues. The ends were cut back, 5 bases at V and 5 bases at J, with 21 bases in the middle. Per germline, CDR1 DFQATT and CDR2 SNEGSKA (reference sequence). The CDR3 nucleotides are TGCAGTGCTGGAGGGGCAATAAAGACGAACAATGAAAAACTGTTTTTT. It codes for CSAGGAIKTNNEKLFF.

This clonotype was seen many times. V gene TRBV6-5 combines with J gene TRBJ2-7, with 10 bases identical to TRBD2. Germline CDR1 reads MNHEY; CDR2 reads SVGAGI. The CDR3 length is 16 residues. V lost 2 bases, J lost 2 bases, and 6 bases stayed unmatched. CDR3 sequence: CASSYASGSPPYEQYF. In nucleotides, the CDR3 is TGTGCCAGCAGTTACGCTAGCGGGAGCCCTCCCTACGAGCAGTACTTC.